The clone carrying this TCR beta chain has at least ten counts. The repertoire was sequenced with immunoSEQ multiplex PCR; TCRdb's copy has only in-frame clones and lacks some. The sample includes roughly 250,000 clones, less than 75% of them seen just once. This sample is part of a study of cytotoxic CD8 clonotypes in ibrutinib-treated CLL. Overall study context: IGHV unmutated 17 to 18; relapsed/refractory about a dozen; treatment-naive roughly 14.

The sample here was PBMCs, taken after 24 months of ibrutinib treatment. The TCR sequence derives from a human donor with chronic lymphocytic leukemia.

This chain's CDR3 is CASSLSLSYEQYF. DNA for the CDR3: TGTGCCAGCAGTTTGTCGTTAAGCTACGAGCAGTACTTC. The chain combines TRBV27 with TRBJ2-7, with D uncertain. The CDR3 consists of 13 residues. V gave up 3 bases and J gave up 3 bases, with 9 bases separating them. Germline lookup yields CDR1 MNHEY and CDR2 SMNVEV (reference sequence).